The rows below give T cell receptor beta chains drawn from one sample of a study of blood T cell repertoires in COVID-19. Here immunoSEQ multiplex PCR was the method, and the copy in TCRdb shows in-frame clones only, minus some. The repertoire consists of about 410,000 clones, with 80% to 95% occurring once and the leading ten covering approximately 0.65%. The sequencing input was PBMCs or T cells enriched from blood (not recorded which). The receptors originated from a man aged 18-30 years who had recovered from COVID-19. The CDR3 runs from the conserved cysteine through the conserved F or W. D genes are given only for firm matches. Clone size is stated in some rows and not others, as once, few, many or a class when expanded.

DNA: TGTGCCAGCAGCTTGGGGGACAGGTTTGGCTACACCTTC; CDR3: CASSLGDRFGYTF; J: TRBJ1-2; V: TRBV5-5; size: .; D: TRBD1
DNA: TGTGCCAGCAGCTTACCGGGGTCGTACAATGAGCAGTTCTTC; CDR3: CASSLPGSYNEQFF; J: TRBJ2-1; V: TRBV7-9; size: .; D: .
DNA: TGTGCCAGCAGCTCCTCTGGGGGGTTTACGCAGCAGTACTTC; CDR3: CASSSSGGFTQQYF; J: TRBJ2-7; V: TRBV11-2; size: .; D: .
DNA: TGTGCCAGCAGTTTAGGTGGGCAAAATAGCAATCAGCCCCAGCATTTT; CDR3: CASSLGGQNSNQPQHF; J: TRBJ1-5; V: TRBV28; size: .; D: .
DNA: TGTGCCAGCACTCCGAGGACAGCAACTAATGAAAAACTGTTTTTT; CDR3: CASTPRTATNEKLFF; J: TRBJ1-4; V: TRBV2; size: .; D: .
DNA: TGTGCCAGCAGTCCCCAAGGGACAGGTTATGGCTACACCTTC; CDR3: CASSPQGTGYGYTF; J: TRBJ1-2; V: TRBV27; size: .; D: TRBD1
DNA: TGCGCCAGCAGCCTAGACAGGGGAGGGGAGGAGACCCAGTACTTC; CDR3: CASSLDRGGEETQYF; J: TRBJ2-5; V: TRBV5-1; size: .; D: .
DNA: TGTGCCAGCAGTGACGGGAGCGATGAGCAGTTCTTC; CDR3: CASSDGSDEQFF; J: TRBJ2-1; V: TRBV2; size: .; D: .
DNA: TGTGCCAGCAGCTTAGACTTCGCCCCGGGTCAAAACACCGGGGAGCTGTTTTTT; CDR3: CASSLDFAPGQNTGELFF; J: TRBJ2-2; V: TRBV11-3; size: .; D: .
DNA: TGTGCCAGCAGCAAAAGGGGGGCGGGAGGAAATCAGCCCCAGCATTTT; CDR3: CASSKRGAGGNQPQHF; J: TRBJ1-5; V: TRBV21-1; size: once; D: .
DNA: TGTGCCAGCGGTCTTAAGGGAGGGTACGAGCAGTACTTC; CDR3: CASGLKGGYEQYF; J: TRBJ2-7; V: TRBV5-4; size: .; D: TRBD2
DNA: TGTGCCAGCAGCGTAGAGGGAGACAGGGAGACCTTC; CDR3: CASSVEGDRETF; J: TRBJ1-2; V: TRBV9; size: .; D: TRBD1
DNA: TGCAGTGCTATTGACTCCTCCTCCCATGAGCAGTTCTTC; CDR3: CSAIDSSSHEQFF; J: TRBJ2-1; V: TRBV20-1; size: .; D: .
DNA: TGTGCCAGTAGTATAGAGTCTGAACCACCTGACAGGGCCTTCGGTCAGCCCCAGCATTTT; CDR3: CASSIESEPPDRAFGQPQHF; J: TRBJ1-5; V: TRBV19; size: .; D: TRBD1
DNA: TGTGCCAGCTCACCAAGGGGGTCCCTCTCCGAGACCCAGTACTTC; CDR3: CASSPRGSLSETQYF; J: TRBJ2-5; V: TRBV18; size: .; D: .